A single sample is the source of the 24 T cell receptor beta chains below, sequenced in a study of blood T cell repertoires in COVID-19. Clones were read by immunoSEQ multiplex PCR, and TCRdb kept only the in-frame ones, dropping some. The sample shows over 130,000 clones, 84% of them seen only once. The sample was peripheral blood. Receptors were obtained from a man between 25 and 39 years old with COVID-19, enrolled during active disease.

The J gene is TRBJ1-2, the V gene TRBV28, with D maybe TRBD1 (5 bases). V dropped 5 bases and J dropped 4 bases, with 14 bases sitting between them. The CDR3 extends over 14 amino acids. Germline V CDR1 and CDR2: MDHEN, SYDVKM. CDR3 DNA: TGTGCCAGCAGTCCTCAGGGCGGTAGCTATGGCTACACCTTC. Residues: CASSPQGGSYGYTF.

The rearrangement joins TRBV11-3 to TRBJ2-2, with 8 positions matching TRBD2. Germline V gene sequence: CDR1 SGHNT, CDR2 YENEEA. The V and J ends lost 5 bases and 3 bases, in that order; junction bases with no gene match: 5. The CDR3 has 15 residues. The CDR3 DNA sequence: TGTGCCAGCAGCCGACGGGAGGGCCACACCGGGGAGCTGTTTTTT. The encoded protein is CASSRREGHTGELFF. Full variable domain (rest looked up from reference TRBV11-3 and TRBJ2-2): EAGVVQSPRYKIIEKKQPVAFWCNPISGHNTLYWYLQNLGQGPELLIRYENEEAVDDSQLPKDRFSAERLKGVDSTLKIQPAELGDSAVYLCASSRREGHTGELFFGEGSRLTVL.

The chain is built from TRBV11-3 and TRBJ2-6, with a weak D call TRBD1 (5 bases). Germline CDR1 reads SGHNT; CDR2 reads YENEEA. Trimming took off 5 bases at V and 2 bases at J, with 7 bases between the two ends. This CDR3 has 14 amino acids. The CDR3 spells CASSQGAGANVLTF. For the CDR3, the DNA is TGTGCCAGCAGCCAGGGTGCTGGGGCCAACGTCCTGACTTTC.

The chain combines TRBV2 with TRBJ1-3; D is unresolved. The CDR3 is made up of 13 amino acids. V lost 2 bases and J lost 4, with 6 bases in between. The germline V gene encodes CDR1 SNHLY and CDR2 FYNNEI. The CDR3 DNA sequence: TGTGCCAGCAGTGAACTTTCCGGAAACACCATATATTTT. Protein sequence: CASSELSGNTIYF.

The chain is built from TRBV2 and TRBJ2-3, with TRBD1 matching over 8 bases. This CDR3 spans 16 amino acids. The junction had 6 bases not matched to a gene; V was cut back by 2 bases and J by 2 bases. In germline, CDR1 is SNHLY, CDR2 FYNNEI. CDR3 nucleotide sequence: TGTGCCAGCAGTGAAAACAGGGGGGTTCCCACAGATACGCAGTATTTT. As protein: CASSENRGVPTDTQYF.

The genes are TRBV9 and TRBJ2-5, with 12 bases fitting TRBD2. Germline CDR1 is SGDLS and CDR2 is YYNGEE. V lost 3 bases, J lost 1 base, and 4 bases stayed unmatched. The CDR3 is made up of 16 amino acids. DNA for the CDR3: TGTGCCAGCAGCGCCGGGACTAGCGGGCTCCAAGAGACCCAGTACTTC. Its translation is CASSAGTSGLQETQYF.

This sequence joins TRBV5-6 and TRBJ1-2; D is undetermined. CDR1 is SGHDT, CDR2 YYEEEE, per germline. V dropped 4 bases and J dropped 5 bases, with 9 bases sitting between them. CDR3 length equals 12 residues. CDR3 residues: CASSPSRYGYTF. The DNA for the CDR3 is TGTGCCAGCAGCCCGTCGCGTTATGGCTACACCTTC.

This chain's CDR3 is CASSISGGNEQFF. CDR3 bases: TGTGCCAGTAGTATTTCAGGGGGCAATGAGCAGTTCTTC. The V gene is TRBV19, the J gene TRBJ2-1; the match to TRBD1 covers 7 bases. The CDR3 runs 13 residues. CDR1 and CDR2 from the germline V gene are LNHDA and SQIVND (reference sequence). J lost 6 bases, V lost 3 bases, and 2 bases had no gene match.

The rearrangement uses TRBV5-8 and TRBJ2-6, with D possibly being TRBD1 (5 bases). Germline-derived CDR1 and CDR2 are SGHTS and YDEGEE. Deletions cut 2 bases from V and 4 bases from J, with 10 bases between. The CDR3 runs to 15 residues. The CDR3 loop reads CASSLSRAGANVLTF. CDR3 nucleotide sequence: TGTGCCAGCAGCTTAAGCAGGGCCGGGGCCAACGTCCTGACTTTC.

J is TRBJ1-5 and V is TRBV19; no definite D call. CDR1 and CDR2 (germline): LNHDA, SQIVND (reference sequence). V was cut by 3 bases and J by 4 bases, with 7 bases left in between. The CDR3 contains 13 residues. This chain's CDR3 is CASSISGNQPQHF. DNA for the CDR3: TGTGCCAGTAGTATTTCGGGGAATCAGCCCCAGCATTTT.

V gene TRBV5-4 combines with J gene TRBJ1-4; D ambiguous. V was pared by 2 bases and J by 3 bases, with 14 bases between. The germline CDR1 and CDR2 sequences are SGHNT and YYREEE (reference sequence). The CDR3 covers 16 residues. CDR3: CASSFPDGGANEKLFF. As DNA, the CDR3 is TGTGCCAGCAGCTTTCCCGACGGAGGAGCTAATGAAAAACTGTTTTTT.

This chain links TRBV28 with TRBJ2-1; TRBD2 is a possible D gene (5 bases). Germline V lookup: CDR1 MDHEN, CDR2 SYDVKM. This CDR3 has 14 residues. Deletions cut 5 bases from V and 4 bases from J, with 12 bases between. The chain's CDR3 is CASSPPERYNEQFF. As DNA, the CDR3 is TGTGCCAGCAGTCCCCCAGAGCGGTACAATGAGCAGTTCTTC.

The gene calls are TRBV6-2 or TRBV6-3 and TRBJ2-1, with 10 bases fitting TRBD2. Germline assignment: CDR1 MNHEY and CDR2 SVGEGT. J gave up 2 bases and V 6 bases, and 7 bases lay outside the gene matches. The CDR3 spans 16 residues. CDR3: CASSPPSGRPYNEQFF. Written as DNA, the CDR3 is TGTGCCAGCAGCCCCCCTAGCGGGAGACCCTACAATGAGCAGTTCTTC.

The genes are TRBV11-2 and TRBJ2-4, with D perhaps matching TRBD2 (5 bases). The CDR3 extends over 15 amino acids. The V and J ends lost 5 bases and 7 bases respectively, with 18 bases between them. Germline CDR1 reads SGHAT; CDR2 reads FQNNGV. The CDR3 nucleotides read TGTGCCAGCAGCACAACGCCGGGAACGATGAACATTCAGTACTTC. Translated: CASSTTPGTMNIQYF.

The chain links TRBV27 to TRBJ2-3, with a possible D match to TRBD2 (5 bases). Deletions cut 4 bases from V and 1 base from J, with 9 bases between. The length of the CDR3 is 14 residues. Germline V lookup: CDR1 MNHEY, CDR2 SMNVEV (reference sequence). The chain's CDR3 is CASSSGYGTDTQYF. CDR3 DNA: TGTGCCAGCAGTTCGGGATACGGCACAGATACGCAGTATTTT.

The chain recombines TRBV18 with TRBJ2-5, with 9 positions matching TRBD2. V was pared by 3 bases and J by 5 bases, with 7 bases of the junction left unmatched. The CDR3 consists of 15 residues. Germline-derived CDR1 and CDR2 are KGHSH and LQKENI. CDR3 residues: CASSPKASGTETQYF. CDR3 in DNA: TGTGCCAGCTCACCTAAGGCTAGCGGGACGGAGACCCAGTACTTC.

J is TRBJ2-2 and V is TRBV7-9; TRBD2 agrees at 7 bases. The CDR3 totals 16 residues. Per the germline V gene, CDR1 is SEHNR and CDR2 is FQNEAQ (reference sequence). With 5 bases clipped from V and 6 bases from J, the junction kept 12 bases outside the gene matches. The CDR3 region is CASSPLAGVVPGELFF. The CDR3 DNA is TGTGCCAGCAGCCCCTTGGCGGGAGTGGTGCCCGGGGAGCTGTTTTTT.

The J gene is TRBJ2-2, the V gene TRBV10-3, with 9 nucleotides matching TRBD1. CDR1 is ENHRY, CDR2 SYGVKD, per germline. The CDR3 runs 17 residues. The V gene end was trimmed by 2 bases and the J gene end by 4 bases; junction bases not matched to a gene: 8. The DNA for the CDR3 is TGTGCCATCAGTGAGCCGGGGACAGGGCGGGGCACCGGGGAGCTGTTTTTT. Translating it yields CAISEPGTGRGTGELFF.

The chain combines TRBV11-2 with TRBJ1-1; D is unclear. The ends were cut back, 4 bases at V and 0 bases at J, with 6 bases in the middle. The germline V gene encodes CDR1 SGHAT and CDR2 FQNNGV. The CDR3 has 13 amino acids. The CDR3 DNA sequence: TGTGCCAGCAGCTCTAATATGAACACTGAAGCTTTCTTT. Encoded protein: CASSSNMNTEAFF.

The chain is built from TRBV28 and TRBJ1-2; D remains unclear. Trimming shortened V by 3 bases and J by 8 bases, and 10 bases separated the two germline ends. The V gene's germline CDR1 is MDHEN and CDR2 SYDVKM. The CDR3 covers 12 residues. As DNA, the CDR3 is TGTGCCAGCAGTTTCCGCAACCGGGGCTACACCTTC. The encoded protein is CASSFRNRGYTF.

V gene TRBV7-2 combines with J gene TRBJ1-1, with D hard to call. V lost 1 base and J lost 1, with 10 bases in between. The CDR3 sequence is 15 residues long. In germline, CDR1 is SGHTA, CDR2 FQGNSA. The CDR3 DNA is TGTGCCAGCAGCTTAGGAGGCGGGAAGAACACTGAAGCTTTCTTT. It encodes CASSLGGGKNTEAFF.

The chain carries TRBV28 and TRBJ2-6; D might be TRBD1 (6 bases). V lost 7 bases, J lost 1 base, and 11 bases lay in between. The germline V gene has CDR1 MDHEN and CDR2 SYDVKM. This CDR3 spans 15 amino acids. The CDR3 spells CASNRVFSGANVLTF. CDR3 coding DNA: TGTGCCAGCAACAGGGTATTTTCTGGGGCCAACGTCCTGACTTTC.

The CDR3 here is CASSPTVTYEQYF. CDR3 DNA: TGTGCCAGCTCACCAACAGTTACCTACGAGCAGTACTTC. The chain has TRBV18 and TRBJ2-7; D not resolved. CDR1 is KGHSH, CDR2 LQKENI, per germline. The ends were cut back, 2 bases at V and 2 bases at J, with 7 bases in the middle. The CDR3 consists of 13 residues.

The chain carries TRBV11-1 and TRBJ2-1; 11 nucleotides agree with TRBD2. The CDR3 has 16 amino acids. CDR1 is SGHAT, CDR2 FQDESV, per germline (reference sequence). Trimming took 5 bases from V and 6 from J; bases not matched to a gene: 9. For the CDR3, the DNA is TGTGCCAGCAGCCCCCCGGGGCTAGCGGGAGGCAATGAGCAGTTCTTC. Its translation: CASSPPGLAGGNEQFF.